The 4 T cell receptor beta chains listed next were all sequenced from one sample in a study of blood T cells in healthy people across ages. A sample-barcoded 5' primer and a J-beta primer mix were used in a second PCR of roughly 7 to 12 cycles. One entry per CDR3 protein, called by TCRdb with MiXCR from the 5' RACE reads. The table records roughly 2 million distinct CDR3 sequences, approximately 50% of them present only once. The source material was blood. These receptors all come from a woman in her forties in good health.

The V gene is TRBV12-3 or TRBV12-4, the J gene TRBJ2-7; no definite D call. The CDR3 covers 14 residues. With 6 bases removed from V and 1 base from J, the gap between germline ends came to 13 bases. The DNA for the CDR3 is TGTGCCAGCAGCCCAGCACTCAAATCCTACGAGCAGTACTTC. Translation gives CASSPALKSYEQYF.

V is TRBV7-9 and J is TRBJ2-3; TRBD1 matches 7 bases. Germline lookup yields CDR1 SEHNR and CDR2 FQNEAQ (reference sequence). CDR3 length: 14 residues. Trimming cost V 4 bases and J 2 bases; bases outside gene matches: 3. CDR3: CASSWGQTTDTQYF. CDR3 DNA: TGTGCCAGCAGCTGGGGACAGACCACAGATACGCAGTATTTT.

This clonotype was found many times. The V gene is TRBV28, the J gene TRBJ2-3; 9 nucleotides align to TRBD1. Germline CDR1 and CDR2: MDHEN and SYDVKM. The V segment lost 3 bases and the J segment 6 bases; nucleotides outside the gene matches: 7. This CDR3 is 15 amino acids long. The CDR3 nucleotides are TGTGCCAGCAGTTTTTCAGGGACAGGGACCGATACGCAGTATTTT. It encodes CASSFSGTGTDTQYF.

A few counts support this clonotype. For the CDR3, the DNA is TGCAGTGCTAGAGATCACAGAACAGGGGACGAGCAGTACTTC. Amino acids: CSARDHRTGDEQYF. The J gene is TRBJ2-5, the V gene TRBV20-1, with 7 nucleotides matching TRBD1. Matching the DNA end better, TRBJ2-7 makes the J call doubtful. CDR1 and CDR2 from the germline V gene are DFQATT and SNEGSKA (reference sequence). The CDR3 length is 14 residues.